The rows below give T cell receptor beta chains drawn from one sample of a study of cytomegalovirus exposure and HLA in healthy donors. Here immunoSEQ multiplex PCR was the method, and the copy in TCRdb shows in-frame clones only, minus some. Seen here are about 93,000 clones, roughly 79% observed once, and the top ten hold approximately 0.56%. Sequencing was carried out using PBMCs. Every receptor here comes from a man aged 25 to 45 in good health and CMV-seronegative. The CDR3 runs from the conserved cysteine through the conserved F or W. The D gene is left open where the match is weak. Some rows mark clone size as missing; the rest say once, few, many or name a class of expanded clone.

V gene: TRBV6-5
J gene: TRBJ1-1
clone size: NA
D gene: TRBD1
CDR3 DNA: TGTGCCAGCAGCTGGGACAGGGACCTAAATGAAGCTTTCTTT
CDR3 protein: CASSWDRDLNEAFF

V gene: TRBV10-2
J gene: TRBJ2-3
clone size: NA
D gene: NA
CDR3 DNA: TGCGCCAGCAGTGATGCACAGGCTTATACGCAGTATTTT
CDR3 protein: CASSDAQAYTQYF

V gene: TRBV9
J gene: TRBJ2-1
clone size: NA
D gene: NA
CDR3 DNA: TGTGCCAGCAGCGTAGGGAGAGAGTCCTACAATGAGCAGTTCTTC
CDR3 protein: CASSVGRESYNEQFF

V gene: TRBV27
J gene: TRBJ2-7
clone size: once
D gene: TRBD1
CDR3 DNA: TGTGCCAGCAGACCTATCCGGACAGGGACCTACGAGCAGTACTTC
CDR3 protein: CASRPIRTGTYEQYF

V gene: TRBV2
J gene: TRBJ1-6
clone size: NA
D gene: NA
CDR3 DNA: TGTGCCAGCAACGTGTGGGAGGATTCACCCCTCCACTTT
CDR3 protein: CASNVWEDSPLHF

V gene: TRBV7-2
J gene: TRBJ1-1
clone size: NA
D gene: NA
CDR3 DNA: TGTGCCAGCAGCTACTCGGGGGGGGGAACTGAAGCTTTCTTT
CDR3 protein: CASSYSGGGTEAFF

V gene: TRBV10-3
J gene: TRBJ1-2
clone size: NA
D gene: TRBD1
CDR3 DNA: TGTGCCATCAGTGAGTCCCGGGGACAGGTCGCTGCTAACTATGGCTACACCTTC
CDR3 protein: CAISESRGQVAANYGYTF

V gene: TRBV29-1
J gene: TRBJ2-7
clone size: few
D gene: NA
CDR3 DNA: TGCAGCGTTGAGGGATCCGGAGGTGTCGAGCAGTACTTC
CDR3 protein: CSVEGSGGVEQYF

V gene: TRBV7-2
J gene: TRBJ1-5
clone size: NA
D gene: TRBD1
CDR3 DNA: TGTGCCAGCAGTTTTGCCGGGACAGGGGACAGCAATCAGCCCCAGCATTTT
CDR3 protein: CASSFAGTGDSNQPQHF

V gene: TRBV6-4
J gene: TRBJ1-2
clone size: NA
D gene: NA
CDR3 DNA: TGTGCCAGCAGTGCAACAGCCGCCCCTGGGGGCTACACCTTC
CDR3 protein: CASSATAAPGGYTF

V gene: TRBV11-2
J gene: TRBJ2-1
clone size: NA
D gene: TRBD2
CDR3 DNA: TGTGCCAGCAGCCCCCCCTTTCGAGCGGGAGGGTCGGCCTACAATGAGCAGTTCTTC
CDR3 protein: CASSPPFRAGGSAYNEQFF

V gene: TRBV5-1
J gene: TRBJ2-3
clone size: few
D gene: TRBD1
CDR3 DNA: TGCGCCAGCAGCTTAACAGGGGCAGATACGCAGTATTTT
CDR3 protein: CASSLTGADTQYF

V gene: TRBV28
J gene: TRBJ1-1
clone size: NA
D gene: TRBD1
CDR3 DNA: TGTGCCAGCAGTTTGGGGACAGCCTTAAACACTGAAGCTTTCTTT
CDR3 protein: CASSLGTALNTEAFF

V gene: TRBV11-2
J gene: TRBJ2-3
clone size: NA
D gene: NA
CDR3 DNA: TGTGCCAGCAGCTCCACAAACACAGATACGCAGTATTTT
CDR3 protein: CASSSTNTDTQYF

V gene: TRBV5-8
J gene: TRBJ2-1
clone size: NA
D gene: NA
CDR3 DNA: TGTGCCAGCAGCTTTCCAAACAATGAGCAGTTCTTC
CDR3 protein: CASSFPNNEQFF

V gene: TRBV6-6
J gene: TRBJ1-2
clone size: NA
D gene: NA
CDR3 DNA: TGTGCCAGCAGGTTGTACAGGGAGAGCTATGGCTACACCTTC
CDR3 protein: CASRLYRESYGYTF

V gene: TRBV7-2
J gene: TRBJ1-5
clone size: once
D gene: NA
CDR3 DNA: TGTGCCAGCAGCTTAGCGATGACAGCCGATCAGCCCCAGCATTTT
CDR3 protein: CASSLAMTADQPQHF

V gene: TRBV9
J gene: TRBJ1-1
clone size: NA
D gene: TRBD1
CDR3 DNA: TGTGCCAGCAGCCCAAGGGACAGGGCGAAGGGCACTGAAGCTTTCTTT
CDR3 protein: CASSPRDRAKGTEAFF

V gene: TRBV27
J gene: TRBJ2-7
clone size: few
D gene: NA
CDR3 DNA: TGTGCCAGCAGTCGAGTCGTCCCGGGGGAGCAGTACTTC
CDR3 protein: CASSRVVPGEQYF

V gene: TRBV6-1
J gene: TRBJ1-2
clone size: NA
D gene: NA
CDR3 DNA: TGTGCCAGCAAATATCAGGGTCAAGACTATGGCTACACCTTC
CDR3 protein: CASKYQGQDYGYTF

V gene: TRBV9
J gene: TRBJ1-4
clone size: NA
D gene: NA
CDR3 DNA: TGCGCCAGCAGCGTAGCGGCAGGGGATGAAAAACTGTTTTTT
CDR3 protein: CASSVAAGDEKLFF

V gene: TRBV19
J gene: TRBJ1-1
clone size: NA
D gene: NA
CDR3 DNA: TGTGCCAGTAAAATGAGGGGGTATGCTGAAGCTTTCTTT
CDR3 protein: CASKMRGYAEAFF

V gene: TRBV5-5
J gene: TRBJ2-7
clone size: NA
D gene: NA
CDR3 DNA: TGTGCCAGCAGCTTGGCTGACGGGTCCTACGAGCAGTACTTC
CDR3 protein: CASSLADGSYEQYF

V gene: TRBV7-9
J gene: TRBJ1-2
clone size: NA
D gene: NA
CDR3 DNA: TGTGCCAGCAGCACTAGCACCGCTAGTGGGGATGGCTACACCTTC
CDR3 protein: CASSTSTASGDGYTF

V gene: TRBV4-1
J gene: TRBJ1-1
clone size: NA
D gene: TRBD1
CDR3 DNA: TGCGCCAGCAGAAACAACCCCCCAGGGGGTGTGAACACTGAAGCTTTCTTT
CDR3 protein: CASRNNPPGGVNTEAFF

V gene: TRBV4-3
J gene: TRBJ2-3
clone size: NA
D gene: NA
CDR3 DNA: TGCGCCAGCAGCCAGGGAGACCCCACAGATACGCAGTATTTT
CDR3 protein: CASSQGDPTDTQYF

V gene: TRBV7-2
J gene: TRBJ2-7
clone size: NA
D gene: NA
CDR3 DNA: TGTGCCAGCAGCGCCCGACATTTTTTCAATCTCTACGAGCAGTACTTC
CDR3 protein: CASSARHFFNLYEQYF

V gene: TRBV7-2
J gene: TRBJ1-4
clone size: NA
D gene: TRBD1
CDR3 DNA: TGTGCCAGCAGCTTAGGGGACAGGGAGTGGAATGAAAAACTGTTTTTT
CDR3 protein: CASSLGDREWNEKLFF

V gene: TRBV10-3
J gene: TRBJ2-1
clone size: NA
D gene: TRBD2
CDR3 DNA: TGTGCCATCAGTGAATTCTCAATTCAGCGGGGGGGCAATGAGCAGTTCTTC
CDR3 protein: CAISEFSIQRGGNEQFF

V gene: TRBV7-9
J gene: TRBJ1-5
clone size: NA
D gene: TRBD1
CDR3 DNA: TGTGCCAGCAGCCGGACAGGGTTAGGTCAGCCCCAGCATTTT
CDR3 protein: CASSRTGLGQPQHF

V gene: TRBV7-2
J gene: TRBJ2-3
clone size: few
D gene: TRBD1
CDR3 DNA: TGTGCCAGCAGCCCGGGGACAGGGGATATTGAAGATACGCAGTATTTT
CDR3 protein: CASSPGTGDIEDTQYF

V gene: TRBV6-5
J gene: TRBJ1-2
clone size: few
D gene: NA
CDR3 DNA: TGTGCCAGCAGTTACGGGCCACCTACTAACTATGGCTACACCTTC
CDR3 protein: CASSYGPPTNYGYTF

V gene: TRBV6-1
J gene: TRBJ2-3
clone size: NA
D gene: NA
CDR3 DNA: TGTGCCAGCAGTGCTCGTTTGGGGGCGTGGGATAATGCAGATACGCAGTATTTT
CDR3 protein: CASSARLGAWDNADTQYF

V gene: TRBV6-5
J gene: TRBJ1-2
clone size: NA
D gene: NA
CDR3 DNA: TGTGCCAGCAGTCAACAGGGATATGGCTACACCTTC
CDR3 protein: CASSQQGYGYTF

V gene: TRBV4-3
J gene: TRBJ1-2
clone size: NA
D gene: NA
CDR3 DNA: TGCGCCAGCAGCCAGCGAGGGCAAAACTATGGCTACACCTTC
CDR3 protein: CASSQRGQNYGYTF

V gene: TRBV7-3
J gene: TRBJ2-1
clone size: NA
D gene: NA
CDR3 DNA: TGTGCCAGCAGCCCCAGCACAGGGATTTACAATGAGCAGTTCTTC
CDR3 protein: CASSPSTGIYNEQFF

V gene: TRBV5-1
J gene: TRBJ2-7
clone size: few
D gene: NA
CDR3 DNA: TGCGCCAGCAGCTTGGCCGGCGGGTGGGGGTACTTC
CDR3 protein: CASSLAGGWGYF

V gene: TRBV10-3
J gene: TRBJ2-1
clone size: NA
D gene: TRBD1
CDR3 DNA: TGTGCCATCAGTGGTCGGACAGGGATCGGCGATGAGCAGTTCTTC
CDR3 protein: CAISGRTGIGDEQFF

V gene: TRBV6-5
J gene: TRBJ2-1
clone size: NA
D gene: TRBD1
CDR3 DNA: TGTGCCAGCAGCCGCGACAGGGTGGGGCAGTTCTTC
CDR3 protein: CASSRDRVGQFF

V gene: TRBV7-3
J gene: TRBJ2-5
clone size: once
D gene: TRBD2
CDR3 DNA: TGTGCCAGCAGCCGCGGGGGGGCCATGGAGACCCAGTACTTC
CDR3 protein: CASSRGGAMETQYF

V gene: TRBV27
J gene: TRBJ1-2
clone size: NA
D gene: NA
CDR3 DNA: TGTGCCAGCAGTTCGGCCCAGGGGACCGGCGGCTACACCTTC
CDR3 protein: CASSSAQGTGGYTF

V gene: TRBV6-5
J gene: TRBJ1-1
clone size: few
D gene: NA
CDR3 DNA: TGTGCCAGCAGAATGCGGCCGGACACTGAAGCTTTCTTT
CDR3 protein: CASRMRPDTEAFF

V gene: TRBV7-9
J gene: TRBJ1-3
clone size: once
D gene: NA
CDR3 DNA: TGTGCCAGCAGCTTAGAACAGGGCGGTTCTGGAAACACCATATATTTT
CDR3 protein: CASSLEQGGSGNTIYF

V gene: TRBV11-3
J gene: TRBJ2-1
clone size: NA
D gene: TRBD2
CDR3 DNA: TGTGCCAGCAGCTCAACTAGCGGGGACTACAATGAGCAGTTCTTC
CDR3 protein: CASSSTSGDYNEQFF

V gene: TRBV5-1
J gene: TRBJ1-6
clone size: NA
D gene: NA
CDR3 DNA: TGCGCCAGCAGCTGGAGGGGCAGGGATTCACCCCTCCACTTT
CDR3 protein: CASSWRGRDSPLHF

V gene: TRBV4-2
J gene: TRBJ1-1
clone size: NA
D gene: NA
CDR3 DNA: TGTGCCAGCAGCCCGATGACGGGGGGCTCCGCAAAGGCTGAAGCTTTCTTT
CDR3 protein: CASSPMTGGSAKAEAFF

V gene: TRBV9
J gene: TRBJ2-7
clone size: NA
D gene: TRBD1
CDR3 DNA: TGTGCCAGCAGCGTCCAGACAGGGCACTCCTACGAGCAGTACTTC
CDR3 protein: CASSVQTGHSYEQYF

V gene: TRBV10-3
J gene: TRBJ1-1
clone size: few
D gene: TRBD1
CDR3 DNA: TGTGCCACCGAGGGGGCAGGGGACCACACTGAAGCTTTCTTT
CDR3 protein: CATEGAGDHTEAFF

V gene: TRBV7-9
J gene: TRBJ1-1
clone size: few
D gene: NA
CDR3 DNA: TGTGCCAGCAGCTTAAACGGGGAGCGGGCTGAAGCTTTCTTT
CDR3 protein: CASSLNGERAEAFF

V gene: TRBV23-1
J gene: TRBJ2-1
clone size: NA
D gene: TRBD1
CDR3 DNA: TGCGCCAGCGGACCCCCAACCGAGACGGGACAGGGAGACAATGAGCAGTTCTTC
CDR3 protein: CASGPPTETGQGDNEQFF

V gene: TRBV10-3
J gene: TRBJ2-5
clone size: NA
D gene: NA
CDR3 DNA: TGTGCCATCAACGAACCGGGACTCCAAGAGACCCAGTACTTC
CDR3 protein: CAINEPGLQETQYF

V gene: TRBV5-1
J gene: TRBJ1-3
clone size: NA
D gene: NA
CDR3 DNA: TGTGCCAGCAGCTTGTCCCCCTTTCGTGGAAACACCATATATTTT
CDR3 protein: CASSLSPFRGNTIYF

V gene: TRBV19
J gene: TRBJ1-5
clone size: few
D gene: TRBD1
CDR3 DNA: TGTGCCAGTAGTAAAAAGGGACAGGGCTTTGAACAGCCCCAGCATTTT
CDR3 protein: CASSKKGQGFEQPQHF

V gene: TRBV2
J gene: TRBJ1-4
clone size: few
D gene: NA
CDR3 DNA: TGTGCCAGCAGCCTAGAGAAGGGGCACGGTGAAAAACTGTTTTTT
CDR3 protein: CASSLEKGHGEKLFF

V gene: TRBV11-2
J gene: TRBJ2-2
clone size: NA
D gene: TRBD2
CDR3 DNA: TGTGCCAGCAGCTTAGTAGCGGGAGGGCCCTCCGGGGAGCTGTTTTTT
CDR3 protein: CASSLVAGGPSGELFF

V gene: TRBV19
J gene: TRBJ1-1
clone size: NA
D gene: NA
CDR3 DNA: TGTGCCAGTAGTATAGAGCAGGGGCGAAGCACTGAAGCTTTCTTT
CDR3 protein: CASSIEQGRSTEAFF

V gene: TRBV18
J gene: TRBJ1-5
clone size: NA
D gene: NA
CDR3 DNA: TGTGCCAGCTCACCGTCGGGGGATCAGCCCCAGCATTTT
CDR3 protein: CASSPSGDQPQHF